These 23 T cell receptor beta chains were sequenced from one sample in a study of somatic mutations in cytotoxic T cells in rheumatoid arthritis. Repertoires were generated with immunoSEQ multiplex PCR, while TCRdb's copy carries only in-frame clones and drops some. The sample lists some 18,000 clones, approximately 80% seen once, with about 14% in the top ten. The sequencing input was CD8+ T cells sorted from blood. All receptors come from an adult with rheumatoid arthritis.

V gene TRBV5-5 combines with J gene TRBJ2-7, with no clear D. Germline CDR1 and CDR2: SGHKS and YYEKEE (reference sequence). The length of the CDR3 is 11 residues. The ends were cut back, 4 bases at V and 5 bases at J, with 7 bases in the middle. The CDR3 here is CASSPLDEQYF. The CDR3 DNA reads as TGTGCCAGCAGCCCTCTGGACGAGCAGTACTTC.

The chain joins TRBV4-3 to TRBJ2-1; D perhaps matches TRBD1 (6 bases). Trimming removed 3 bases at V and 8 bases at J, with 14 bases between. Germline CDR1 and CDR2: LGHNA and YSLEER. There are 14 residues in the CDR3. CDR3 sequence reads: CASSHRTGLDEQFF. CDR3 sequence (DNA): TGCGCCAGCAGCCATCGAACAGGGTTAGATGAGCAGTTCTTC.

The chain recombines TRBV27 with TRBJ1-1; 9 bases match TRBD1. CDR1 is MNHEY, CDR2 SMNVEV, per germline (reference sequence). This CDR3 is 14 amino acids long. J lost 4 bases, V lost 4 bases, and 4 bases had no gene match. The CDR3 spells CASSWGTGPTEAFF. The CDR3 DNA follows: TGTGCCAGCAGTTGGGGGACAGGGCCCACTGAAGCTTTCTTT.

The chain combines TRBV4-3 with TRBJ2-3, with D tentatively TRBD1 (5 bases). Germline assignment: CDR1 LGHNA and CDR2 YSLEER. V gave up 0 bases and J gave up 0 bases, with 16 bases separating them. This CDR3 spans 18 amino acids. In nucleotides, the CDR3 is TGCGCCAGCAGCCAAGATTCATTGCGGACACCTAGCACAGATACGCAGTATTTT. It translates to CASSQDSLRTPSTDTQYF.

This clone was found a few times. The gene calls are TRBV6-4 and TRBJ2-3, with 9 bases fitting TRBD1. CDR1 MRHNA and CDR2 SNTAGT come from the germline V gene. Germline trimming cut 6 bases from V and 2 bases from J; bases unmatched to any gene: 9. CDR3 length: 16 residues. The CDR3 DNA sequence: TGTGCCAGCAGCGCTGGGACAGGGAGGCACACAGATACGCAGTATTTT. This gives the protein CASSAGTGRHTDTQYF.

The chain carries TRBV11-1 and TRBJ2-5, with a tentative D call TRBD1 (6 bases). CDR3 length equals 15 residues. V dropped 0 bases and J dropped 1 base, with 9 bases sitting between them. CDR1 and CDR2 from the germline V gene are SGHAT and FQDESV (reference sequence). CDR3 protein: CASSLAGTSQETQYF. CDR3 sequence (DNA): TGTGCCAGCAGCTTAGCTGGGACAAGCCAAGAGACCCAGTACTTC.

The V call is TRBV6-6, the J call TRBJ2-7; a possible D gene is TRBD2 (6 bases). CDR3 size: 11 residues. Germline V gives CDR1 MNHNY, CDR2 SVGAGI (reference sequence). Trimming pared 4 bases from V and 5 bases from J, leaving 6 bases between. The CDR3 loop is CASSSGDEQYF. CDR3 DNA: TGTGCCAGCAGTTCGGGGGACGAGCAGTACTTC.

This chain uses TRBV7-9 with TRBJ2-7; D is perhaps TRBD1 (6 bases). The CDR3 contains 13 residues. V was trimmed by 4 bases and J by 6 bases, leaving 13 bases between them. CDR1 is SEHNR and CDR2 is FQNEAQ in the germline V gene (reference sequence). The CDR3 loop reads CASSSSQGSEQYF. In DNA, the CDR3 is TGTGCCAGCAGCTCCTCCCAGGGGAGCGAGCAGTACTTC.

Of note for this clone: Relative to the germline gene, one junction end is altered; a read error may explain this. V gene TRBV9 combines with J gene TRBJ2-5, with 8 bases aligning to TRBD1. The CDR3 extends over 18 amino acids. The germline gives CDR1 SGDLS, CDR2 YYNGEE. CDR3 nucleotides: TGTGCCAGCAGCGCCGCCAAAACAGGGGGGACACGGCAAGGGACCCAGTACTTC. Translation gives CASSAAKTGGTRQGTQYF.

The chain carries TRBV7-2 and TRBJ2-7, with D unclear. Germline CDR1 reads SGHTA; CDR2 reads FQGNSA. V lost 4 bases to trimming and J lost 7 bases, with 11 bases between them. There are 12 residues in the CDR3. The CDR3 DNA reads as TGTGCCAGCAGCTCGACCGGGCGAGAGCAGTACTTC. This translates into CASSSTGREQYF.

The V gene is TRBV7-6, the J gene TRBJ2-5; no firm D call. Germline V gives CDR1 SGHVS, CDR2 FNYEAQ. The CDR3 has 15 residues. V was pared by 5 bases and J by 1 base, with 14 bases between. In DNA form, the CDR3 reads TGTGCCAGCAGCCCTTCAAGAAGCCGCCAAGAGACCCAGTACTTC. It is translated as CASSPSRSRQETQYF.

Here the CDR3 DNA reads TGCAGCGCCACAGGGGCGGGCACAGATACGCAGTATTTT. Its protein is CSATGAGTDTQYF. This chain uses TRBV29-1 with TRBJ2-3, with 7 bases lining up with TRBD1. Trimming removed 7 bases from V and 1 base from J; junction bases left unmatched: 5. Per the germline V gene, CDR1 is SQVTM and CDR2 is ANQGSEA. CDR3 length equals 13 residues.

The chain joins TRBV28 to TRBJ1-5, with D uncertain. Germline V gives CDR1 MDHEN, CDR2 SYDVKM. The CDR3 loop spans 12 amino acids. The germline V and J ends were trimmed by 7 bases and 6 bases, with 10 bases remaining between them. The CDR3 nucleotides read TGTGCCAGCAACTTACCTTCTCAGCCCCAGCATTTT. Amino acids: CASNLPSQPQHF.

The rearrangement uses TRBV29-1 and TRBJ2-1; 14 bases are a match to TRBD2. V trimming: 3 bases; J trimming: 0 bases; junction bases outside the gene matches: 4. The CDR3 covers 17 residues. In germline, CDR1 is SQVTM, CDR2 ANQGSEA. CDR3 sequence: CSVDGLAGGSSYNEQFF. The CDR3, as DNA: TGCAGCGTTGACGGACTAGCGGGAGGAAGCTCCTACAATGAGCAGTTCTTC.

J is TRBJ1-2 and V is TRBV27; D might be TRBD1 (6 bases). CDR3 length: 12 residues. CDR1 MNHEY and CDR2 SMNVEV come from the germline V gene (reference sequence). Trimming removed 5 bases from V and 8 bases from J, with 12 bases in between. CDR3 DNA: TGTGCCAGCAGTAAACAGGGTAGAGGCTACACCTTC. Translating it yields CASSKQGRGYTF.

The chain recombines TRBV5-1 with TRBJ2-1, with D perhaps matching TRBD2 (6 bases). Trimming left V 0 bases short and J 0 bases short, with 16 bases between. CDR1 SGHRS and CDR2 YFSETQ come from the germline V gene. This CDR3 has 18 residues. CDR3 sequence: CASSLGGLPSSSYNEQFF. The CDR3 nucleotides are TGCGCCAGCAGCTTGGGGGGACTGCCTTCGAGCTCCTACAATGAGCAGTTCTTC. Full variable domain (outside the CDR3, taken from reference TRBV5-1 and TRBJ2-1): KAGVTQTPRYLIKTRGQQVTLSCSPISGHRSVSWYQQTPGQGLQFLFEYFSETQRNKGNFPGRFSGRQFSNSRSEMNVSTLELGDSALYLCASSLGGLPSSSYNEQFFGPGTRLTVL.

V is TRBV28 and J is TRBJ1-5; TRBD1 might be the D (6 bases). The germline V and J ends were trimmed by 7 bases and 0 bases, with 13 bases remaining between them. The CDR3 is 15 amino acids. Germline V gives CDR1 MDHEN, CDR2 SYDVKM. The CDR3 DNA reads TGTGCCAGCACCCGCCAGGGGTATAGCAATCAGCCCCAGCATTTT. This gives the protein CASTRQGYSNQPQHF.

This clone was detected only once. The chain couples TRBV6-1 to TRBJ1-1; D is ambiguous. The V end was cut by 4 bases, the J end by 1 base, with 10 bases between. Germline CDR1 and CDR2: MNHNS and SASEGT. The CDR3 covers 14 residues. This CDR3 reads CASSVSDGNTEAFF. Written as DNA, the CDR3 is TGTGCCAGCAGTGTCTCGGACGGGAACACTGAAGCTTTCTTT.

The chain links TRBV4-1 to TRBJ2-2; TRBD2 might be the D (6 bases). V was cut by 6 bases and J by 2 bases, with 10 bases left in between. The CDR3 length is 14 residues. Germline V gene lookup returns CDR1 MGHRA and CDR2 YSYEKL. The CDR3 here is CASRSGSNTGELFF. For the CDR3, the DNA is TGCGCCAGCAGGAGCGGGTCCAACACCGGGGAGCTGTTTTTT.

The chain recombines TRBV28 with TRBJ2-5; no reliable D call. The germline V gene encodes CDR1 MDHEN and CDR2 SYDVKM. V was cut by 10 bases and J by 5 bases, with 11 bases left in between. The CDR3 has 11 amino acids. The CDR3 nucleotides are TGTGCCATCCAGACGAGGGAGACCCAGTACTTC. It encodes CAIQTRETQYF.

This clone was observed once. CDR3 loop: CASSYGRAGELFF. The CDR3 DNA reads TGTGCCAGCAGTTACGGACGCGCCGGGGAGCTGTTTTTT. The chain couples TRBV6-5 to TRBJ2-2; D unresolved. Germline V gene sequence: CDR1 MNHEY, CDR2 SVGAGI. The CDR3 contains 13 residues. The germline V and J ends were trimmed by 2 bases and 6 bases, with 7 bases remaining between them.

The chain joins TRBV27 to TRBJ1-5; no clear D. Germline CDR1 MNHEY, CDR2 SMNVEV (reference sequence). The CDR3 covers 16 residues. Trimming removed 2 bases at V and 0 bases at J, with 11 bases between. The CDR3 spells CASSLTEDYSNQPQHF. Here the CDR3 DNA reads TGTGCCAGCAGTTTAACGGAGGACTATAGCAATCAGCCCCAGCATTTT.

The chain recombines TRBV6-1 with TRBJ1-6; possibly TRBD1 for D (5 bases). Trimming shortened V by 1 base and J by 0 bases, and 13 bases separated the two germline ends. In germline, CDR1 is MNHNS, CDR2 SASEGT. The CDR3 extends over 18 amino acids. In nucleotides, the CDR3 is TGTGCCAGCAGTGAAGTGCGACAGCCGAGCTCCTATAATTCACCCCTCCACTTT. Amino acids: CASSEVRQPSSYNSPLHF.